This T cell receptor (beta chain) was sequenced during a study of beta chain features in type 1 diabetes. As concerns this clone: Its antigen is unknown.

TCRB transcripts that were expressed got sequenced, as all of the isolated RNA had been reverse transcribed. Using immunoSEQ multiplex PCR, the repertoire was profiled, and TCRdb retains in-frame clones only, with some absent. The data contain roughly 340,000 clones, over 9.5% of them singletons. The study, taken as a whole, reports: Patients with Type 1 diabetes showed moderately but significantly shorter TCRB CDR3s in all four CD4+ subsets.

Per germline, CDR1 ENHRY and CDR2 SYGVKD. V was shortened by 4 bases and J by 8 bases, with 12 bases between the two germline ends. This CDR3 contains 13 residues. The specimen was naive CD4+ T cells from blood. The V gene is TRBV10-3, the J gene TRBJ2-1; D is undetermined. The clonotype comes from a woman aged 18-29 years with type 1 diabetes. In DNA, the CDR3 is TGTGCCATCAGTGGACTCTTGGTGGATGAGCAGTTCTTC. Translating it yields CAISGLLVDEQFF.